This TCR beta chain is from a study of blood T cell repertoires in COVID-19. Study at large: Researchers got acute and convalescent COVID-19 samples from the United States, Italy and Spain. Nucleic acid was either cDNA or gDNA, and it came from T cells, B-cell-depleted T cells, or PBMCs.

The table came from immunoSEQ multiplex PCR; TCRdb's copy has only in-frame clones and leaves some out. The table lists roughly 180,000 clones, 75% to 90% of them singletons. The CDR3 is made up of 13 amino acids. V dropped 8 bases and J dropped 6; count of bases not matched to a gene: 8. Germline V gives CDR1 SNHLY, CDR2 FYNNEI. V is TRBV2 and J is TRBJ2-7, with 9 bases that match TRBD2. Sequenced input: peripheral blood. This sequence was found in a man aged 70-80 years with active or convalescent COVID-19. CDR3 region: CASCGGRASEQYF. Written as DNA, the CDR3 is TGTGCCAGCTGCGGCGGGAGGGCCAGCGAGCAGTACTTC.